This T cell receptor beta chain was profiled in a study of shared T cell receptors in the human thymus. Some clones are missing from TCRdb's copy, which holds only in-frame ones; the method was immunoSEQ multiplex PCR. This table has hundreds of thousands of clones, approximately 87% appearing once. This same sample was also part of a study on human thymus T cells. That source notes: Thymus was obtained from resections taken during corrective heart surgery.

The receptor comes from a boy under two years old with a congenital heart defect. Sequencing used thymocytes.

CDR3: CSAAGNEKLFF. CDR3 DNA: TGCAGTGCGGCGGGGAATGAAAAACTGTTTTTT. The chain employs TRBV20-1 and TRBJ1-4; unclear D gene. CDR1 is DFQATT and CDR2 is SNEGSKA in the germline V gene (reference sequence). The V and J ends lost 6 bases and 5 bases respectively, with 7 bases between them. The length of the CDR3 is 11 residues.